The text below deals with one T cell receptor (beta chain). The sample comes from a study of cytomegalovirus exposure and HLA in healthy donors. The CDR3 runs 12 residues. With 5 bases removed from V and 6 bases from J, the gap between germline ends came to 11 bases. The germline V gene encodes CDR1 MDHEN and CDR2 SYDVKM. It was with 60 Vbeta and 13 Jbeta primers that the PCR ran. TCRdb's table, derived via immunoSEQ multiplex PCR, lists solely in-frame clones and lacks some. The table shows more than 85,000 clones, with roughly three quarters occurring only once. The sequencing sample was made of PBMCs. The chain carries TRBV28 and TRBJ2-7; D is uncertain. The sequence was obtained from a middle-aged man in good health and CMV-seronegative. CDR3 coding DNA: TGTGCCAGCAGTGGGCCGCCCAGCGAGCAGTACTTC. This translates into CASSGPPSEQYF. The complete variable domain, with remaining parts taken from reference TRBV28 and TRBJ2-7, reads DVKVTQSSRYLVKRTGEKVFLECVQDMDHENMFWYRQDPGLGLRLIYFSYDVKMKEKGDIPEGYSVSREKKERFSLILESASTNQTSMYLCASSGPPSEQYFGPGTRLTVT.